What follows are 29 T cell receptor beta chains derived from one specimen sequenced in a study of blood T cell repertoires in COVID-19. Sequencing was performed with immunoSEQ multiplex PCR; in TCRdb, only in-frame clones are kept and a portion is missing. The table records 15,000 or so clones, 87% of them present only once. Sequenced: peripheral blood. These receptors all come from a man in his forties or fifties with active COVID-19.

A few counts support this clone. The chain couples TRBV19 to TRBJ1-5, with D maybe TRBD1 (5 bases). The CDR3 spans 15 residues. V was clipped by 2 bases and J by 3 bases, with 11 bases between them. CDR1 is LNHDA, CDR2 SQIVND, per germline (reference sequence). This CDR3 reads CASSIKKDNNQPQHF. The CDR3 DNA reads TGTGCCAGTAGTATAAAGAAGGACAACAATCAGCCCCAGCATTTT. Variable domain in full (rest from reference TRBV19 and TRBJ1-5): DGGITQSPKYLFRKEGQNVTLSCEQNLNHDAMYWYRQDPGQGLRLIYYSQIVNDFQKGDIAEGYSVSREKKESFPLTVTSAQKNPTAFYLCASSIKKDNNQPQHFGDGTRLSIL.

This chain links TRBV9 with TRBJ1-4; D is possibly TRBD1 (5 bases). The CDR3 consists of 14 residues. Looked up from germline, CDR1 is SGDLS and CDR2 is YYNGEE. Trimming cost V 3 bases and J 0 bases, with 6 bases left between them. CDR3 sequence (DNA): TGTGCCAGCAGCGAGGGGACAACTAATGAAAAACTGTTTTTT. It codes for CASSEGTTNEKLFF.

This clone came up once. The CDR3: CASSMGLAGGPITEQFF. The CDR3 DNA follows: TGTGCCAGCAGCATGGGACTAGCGGGAGGGCCGATTACTGAGCAGTTCTTC. The V and J genes are TRBV11-2 and TRBJ2-1, with TRBD2 identical over 16 bases. The CDR3 is 17 residues long. Germline loops: CDR1 SGHAT, CDR2 FQNNGV. The trim removed 5 bases at V and 9 bases at J, leaving 10 bases unmatched.

The CDR3 DNA follows: TGCGCCAGCAGCTCCGGGGGACCGAACACCGGGGAGCTGTTTTTT. Protein: CASSSGGPNTGELFF. This rearrangement joins TRBV5-1 to TRBJ2-2; D might be TRBD2 (6 bases). Trimming took off 3 bases at V and 0 bases at J, with 9 bases between the two ends. Germline V gene data show CDR1 as SGHRS and CDR2 as YFSETQ. The CDR3 consists of 15 residues.

The chain couples TRBV2 to TRBJ1-1; 7 nucleotides match TRBD1. The CDR3 covers 15 residues. Looked up from germline, CDR1 is SNHLY and CDR2 is FYNNEI. J was trimmed by 5 bases and V by 6 bases; bases with no gene match: 12. CDR3 coding DNA: TGTGCCAGCAGCGACATGTCCCTGACAGGGACTGAAGCTTTCTTT. Its protein is CASSDMSLTGTEAFF.

This chain links TRBV5-1 with TRBJ2-7, with D maybe TRBD1 (6 bases). Germline CDR1 and CDR2: SGHRS and YFSETQ. Trimming took 4 bases from V and 2 from J, leaving 13 bases between them. This CDR3 is 14 amino acids long. The CDR3: CASSPGTSTYEQYF. Written as DNA, the CDR3 is TGCGCCAGCAGCCCTGGGACATCGACCTACGAGCAGTACTTC. Full variable domain (remainder filled in from reference TRBV5-1 and TRBJ2-7): KAGVTQTPRYLIKTRGQQVTLSCSPISGHRSVSWYQQTPGQGLQFLFEYFSETQRNKGNFPGRFSGRQFSNSRSEMNVSTLELGDSALYLCASSPGTSTYEQYFGPGTRLTVT.

The CDR3 nucleotides are TGTGCCAGCAGCGCGGGACAGTCCGAGACCCAGTACTTC. This gives the protein CASSAGQSETQYF. The chain recombines TRBV9 with TRBJ2-5; TRBD1 agrees at 7 bases. Trimming took 3 bases from V and 5 from J; bases not matched to a gene: 4. The germline V gene has CDR1 SGDLS and CDR2 YYNGEE. This CDR3 is built from 13 residues.

The V and J genes are TRBV28 and TRBJ2-4; 7 positions match TRBD2. Trimming cost V 2 bases and J 5 bases; bases outside gene matches: 3. Germline V gene data show CDR1 as MDHEN and CDR2 as SYDVKM. The CDR3 spans 14 residues. CDR3 region: CASSLIGGENIQYF. CDR3 DNA sequence: TGTGCCAGCAGTTTAATTGGGGGGGAAAACATTCAGTACTTC.

This clone was counted a few times. J is TRBJ2-1 and V is TRBV24-1; 9 bases are shared with TRBD2. The CDR3 contains 15 residues. CDR1 is KGHDR, CDR2 SFDVKD, per germline. J lost 9 bases, V lost 1 base, and 6 bases had no gene match. Here the CDR3 reads CATSDLIAGESEQFF. CDR3 sequence (DNA): TGTGCCACCAGTGATTTAATAGCGGGAGAGAGTGAGCAGTTCTTC.

The chain is built from TRBV7-2 and TRBJ2-1, with 8 bases fitting TRBD1. The J segment lost 7 bases and the V segment lost 6 bases, leaving 5 bases of the junction unmatched. Germline CDR1 is SGHTA and CDR2 is FQGNSA. This CDR3 is 13 amino acids long. The CDR3 region is CASRYTGGNEQFF. The CDR3 DNA reads as TGTGCCAGCAGGTATACAGGGGGAAATGAGCAGTTCTTC.

The count of this clone is one. The chain couples TRBV10-3 to TRBJ2-5; TRBD1 matches at 9 bases. Germline values: CDR1 ENHRY, CDR2 SYGVKD. This CDR3 region has 16 residues. V shed 3 bases, J shed 4 bases, and the junction held 9 bases outside the gene matches. For the CDR3, the DNA is TGTGCCATCAGTGATTTAAATCTACAGGGGGCAGAGACCCAGTACTTC. Encoded protein: CAISDLNLQGAETQYF.

The gene calls are TRBV18 and TRBJ2-7; TRBD1 matches 7 bases. The CDR3 runs to 14 residues. The V gene's germline CDR1 is KGHSH and CDR2 LQKENI. V trimming: 0 bases; J trimming: 4 bases; junction bases outside the gene matches: 3. The CDR3 is CASSPPEGAYEQYF. CDR3 bases: TGTGCCAGCTCACCACCTGAGGGGGCTTACGAGCAGTACTTC.

The genes are TRBV5-1 and TRBJ2-7, with 14 bases identical to TRBD2. This CDR3 has 16 residues. Unmatched junction bases numbered 4, after V lost 0 bases and J lost 5 bases. Germline CDR1 SGHRS, CDR2 YFSETQ. CDR3 DNA: TGCGCCAGCAGCTTGGGACTAGCGGGAGGGGTGCACGAGCAGTACTTC. This codes for CASSLGLAGGVHEQYF.

CDR3 residues: CAISDVAGQGGEAFF. The CDR3 DNA reads TGTGCCATCAGTGACGTGGCAGGGCAGGGTGGTGAGGCTTTCTTT. The chain couples TRBV10-3 to TRBJ1-1; D is possibly TRBD1 (5 bases). CDR1 and CDR2 (germline): ENHRY, SYGVKD. The germline V and J ends were trimmed by 3 bases and 11 bases, with 22 bases remaining between them. This CDR3 comprises 15 residues.

V is TRBV28 and J is TRBJ2-3; 11 nucleotides match TRBD2. The CDR3 has 18 amino acids. In germline, CDR1 is MDHEN, CDR2 SYDVKM. The V and J ends lost 4 bases and 11 bases, in that order; junction bases with no gene match: 20. The CDR3 DNA follows: TGTGCCAGCAGTTCCAACCAGTTTAGCGGGAGGGCCGAGGTTGGGCAGTATTTT. Translating it yields CASSSNQFSGRAEVGQYF.

This clone was detected only once. The gene calls are TRBV7-2 and TRBJ2-3; no clear D. CDR1 and CDR2 (germline): SGHTA, FQGNSA. V was trimmed by 5 bases and J by 2 bases, leaving 14 bases between them. The CDR3 loop spans 15 amino acids. CDR3 bases: TGTGCCAGCAGCATGCGCCAAGCCCCCACAGATACGCAGTATTTT. Amino acid sequence: CASSMRQAPTDTQYF.

The chain links TRBV2 to TRBJ1-5, with 7 bases lining up with TRBD1. The CDR3 sequence is 18 residues long. Germline V lookup: CDR1 SNHLY, CDR2 FYNNEI. Unmatched junction bases numbered 17, after V lost 6 bases and J lost 3 bases. The CDR3 loop is CASRARTGQYSLNQPQHF. The CDR3, as DNA: TGTGCCAGCAGGGCCCGGACAGGACAATACTCCCTCAATCAGCCCCAGCATTTT.

This clone has just one count. The chain uses TRBV20-1 and TRBJ1-2; D gene ambiguous. The V gene lost 3 bases and the J gene lost 2 bases, with 10 bases spanning the gap. The CDR3 spans 13 residues. In germline, CDR1 is DFQATT, CDR2 SNEGSKA (reference sequence). Written as DNA, the CDR3 is TGCAGTGCTAGTCCACAGACCAACTATGGCTACACCTTC. Encoded protein: CSASPQTNYGYTF.

The table lists this clone with a count of one. The chain carries TRBV4-3 and TRBJ2-5; no clear D. Germline V gene data show CDR1 as LGHNA and CDR2 as YSLEER. Trimming took 0 bases from V and 5 from J, leaving 7 bases between them. CDR3 length: 13 residues. The CDR3 is CASSQDLFETQYF. For the CDR3, the DNA is TGCGCCAGCAGCCAAGATCTGTTTGAGACCCAGTACTTC.

The genes are TRBV28 and TRBJ1-2, with D uncertain. Germline V gene sequence: CDR1 MDHEN, CDR2 SYDVKM. V was shortened by 7 bases and J by 0 bases, with 6 bases between the two germline ends. The CDR3 runs 12 residues. CDR3 nucleotides: TGTGCCAGCACAGAATCTAACTATGGCTACACCTTC. It yields the protein CASTESNYGYTF.

This clone was counted once. The chain employs TRBV6-2 or TRBV6-3 and TRBJ2-4; 8 nucleotides align to TRBD2. Germline trimming cut 4 bases from V and 7 bases from J; bases unmatched to any gene: 3. This CDR3 comprises 13 residues. The V gene's germline CDR1 is MNHEY and CDR2 SVGEGT. This chain's CDR3 is CASSFPGGNIQYF. The CDR3 bases are TGTGCCAGCAGTTTCCCGGGAGGGAACATTCAGTACTTC.

The chain combines TRBV5-6 with TRBJ2-1; no clear D gene. V was cut by 0 bases and J by 5 bases, with 12 bases left in between. Looked up from germline, CDR1 is SGHDT and CDR2 is YYEEEE. The CDR3 extends over 15 amino acids. In DNA, the CDR3 is TGTGCCAGCAGCTTGGAACTAACATTAAACAATGAGCAGTTCTTC. It codes for CASSLELTLNNEQFF. The complete variable domain, with remaining parts taken from reference TRBV5-6 and TRBJ2-1, reads DAGVTQSPTHLIKTRGQQVTLRCSPKSGHDTVSWYQQALGQGPQFIFQYYEEEERQRGNFPDRFSGHQFPNYSSELNVNALLLGDSALYLCASSLELTLNNEQFFGPGTRLTVL.

This sequence joins TRBV10-1 and TRBJ2-5; D is ambiguous. V was pared by 5 bases and J by 2 bases, with 9 bases between. The CDR3 sequence is 13 residues long. Per the germline V gene, CDR1 is WNHNN and CDR2 is SYGVQD (reference sequence). For the CDR3, the DNA is TGCGCCAGCAGTCCCTCCAGGCAAGAGACCCAGTACTTC. It codes for CASSPSRQETQYF.

This clone was counted only a few times. The rearrangement links TRBV2 to TRBJ2-2; D may be TRBD1 (5 bases). Germline V lookup: CDR1 SNHLY, CDR2 FYNNEI. Trimming took off 4 bases at V and 5 bases at J, with 14 bases between the two ends. This CDR3 comprises 15 residues. In DNA, the CDR3 is TGTGCCAGCAGTGTGGGCAGGGAACGGACCGGGGAGCTGTTTTTT. Translated: CASSVGRERTGELFF.

The chain is built from TRBV9 and TRBJ2-7; D is possibly TRBD2 (5 bases). Per the germline V gene, CDR1 is SGDLS and CDR2 is YYNGEE. The CDR3 consists of 15 residues. The ends were cut back, 0 bases at V and 2 bases at J, with 12 bases in the middle. The CDR3 DNA follows: TGTGCCAGCAGCGTAGATGCTAGCCTAGCCTACGAGCAGTACTTC. It specifies CASSVDASLAYEQYF.

The chain carries TRBV20-1 and TRBJ1-2; D unclear. Germline CDR1 reads DFQATT; CDR2 reads SNEGSKA (reference sequence). The CDR3 has 11 residues. Trimming cost V 5 bases and J 8 bases, with 12 bases left between them. CDR3 in amino acids: CSAPGSSGYTF. DNA of the CDR3: TGCAGTGCTCCGGGATCTTCAGGCTACACCTTC.

This sequence joins TRBV5-1 and TRBJ1-2; the match to TRBD1 covers 10 bases. V trimming: 4 bases; J trimming: 8 bases; junction bases outside the gene matches: 11. Germline V CDR1 and CDR2: SGHRS, YFSETQ. The length of the CDR3 is 15 residues. CDR3 nucleotides: TGCGCCAGCAGCGTACAAACCGGGACAGGGGAAGGCTACACCTTC. It specifies CASSVQTGTGEGYTF. Variable domain in full (rest from reference TRBV5-1 and TRBJ1-2): KAGVTQTPRYLIKTRGQQVTLSCSPISGHRSVSWYQQTPGQGLQFLFEYFSETQRNKGNFPGRFSGRQFSNSRSEMNVSTLELGDSALYLCASSVQTGTGEGYTFGSGTRLTVV.

The chain links TRBV7-9 to TRBJ1-2; TRBD1 is a possible D gene (5 bases). Germline V gives CDR1 SEHNR, CDR2 FQNEAQ (reference sequence). This CDR3 has 18 residues. Trimming removed 5 bases at V and 6 bases at J, with 28 bases between. The CDR3 nucleotides read TGTGCCAGCAGCCCCCCCCTCAACCTCGGGGCTTGGGGGGATGGCTACACCTTC. It is translated as CASSPPLNLGAWGDGYTF.

The rearrangement links TRBV28 to TRBJ2-7; 14 bases are shared with TRBD2. Germline trimming cut 5 bases from V and 2 bases from J; bases unmatched to any gene: 2. CDR3 size: 15 residues. CDR1 and CDR2 (germline): MDHEN, SYDVKM. The CDR3 DNA is TGTGCCAGCAGTGCGACTAGCGGGAGGGCCTACGAGCAGTACTTC. Encoded protein: CASSATSGRAYEQYF.